One sample yielded the 12 T cell receptor beta chains listed below, sequenced in a study of blood T cells in healthy people across ages. Primers used in a second PCR of roughly 7 to 11 cycles were a sample-barcoded 5' primer and a J-beta primer mix. Each CDR3 protein gets one entry after TCRdb re-called the 5' RACE reads with MiXCR. The sample lists hundreds of thousands of distinct CDR3 sequences, over 45% seen once, with roughly 30% in the top ten. Material for sequencing was blood. These receptors all come from a woman aged 55-75 years in good health.

V is TRBV5-6 and J is TRBJ2-2, with D possibly being TRBD1 or TRBD2 (6 bases each). CDR1 is SGHDT and CDR2 is YYEEEE in the germline V gene. With 2 bases removed from V and 0 bases from J, the gap between germline ends came to 11 bases. This CDR3 region has 16 residues. CDR3 DNA sequence: TGTGCCAGCAGCTTTTTGGGGGGCACGAACACCGGGGAGCTGTTTTTT. This translates into CASSFLGGTNTGELFF. Variable domain in full (rest from reference TRBV5-6 and TRBJ2-2): DAGVTQSPTHLIKTRGQQVTLRCSPKSGHDTVSWYQQALGQGPQFIFQYYEEEERQRGNFPDRFSGHQFPNYSSELNVNALLLGDSALYLCASSFLGGTNTGELFFGEGSRLTVL.

This chain connects TRBV5-6 to TRBJ1-1, with D unclear. This CDR3 spans 15 amino acids. Trimming took off 1 base at V and 1 base at J, with 11 bases between the two ends. Germline loops: CDR1 SGHDT, CDR2 YYEEEE. In DNA form, the CDR3 reads TGTGCCAGCAGCTTGTTGGGGATAGGGAACACTGAAGCTTTCTTT. The encoded protein is CASSLLGIGNTEAFF. The whole variable domain, remainder taken from reference TRBV5-6 and TRBJ1-1, is DAGVTQSPTHLIKTRGQQVTLRCSPKSGHDTVSWYQQALGQGPQFIFQYYEEEERQRGNFPDRFSGHQFPNYSSELNVNALLLGDSALYLCASSLLGIGNTEAFFGQGTRLTVV.

This clonotype appeared a few times. This chain connects TRBV6-6 to TRBJ2-5; TRBD2 is a possible D gene (5 bases). V lost 8 bases to trimming and J lost 2 bases, with 21 bases between them. This CDR3 has 16 amino acids. Germline values: CDR1 MNHNY, CDR2 SVGAGI (reference sequence). The CDR3 sequence: CASGYPAAGRQETQYF. The CDR3, as DNA: TGTGCCAGCGGATACCCCGCGGCGGGCCGACAAGAGACCCAGTACTTC.

The gene calls are TRBV7-2 and TRBJ1-2; D ambiguous. V was cut by 5 bases and J by 2 bases, with 15 bases left in between. The CDR3 is 15 amino acids. Germline CDR1 and CDR2: SGHTA and FQGNSA. The CDR3 sequence: CASSVTSTANYGYTF. CDR3 in DNA: TGTGCCAGCAGCGTTACCTCGACCGCGAACTATGGCTACACCTTC.

This clonotype has a handful of counts. The chain joins TRBV6-2 or TRBV6-3 to TRBJ2-7, with 7 bases fitting TRBD1. V lost 7 bases to trimming and J lost 6 bases; unmatched junction nucleotides: 6. The CDR3 covers 12 residues. The germline V gene encodes CDR1 MNHEY and CDR2 SVGEGT. CDR3 residues: CASTETGFEQYF. The CDR3 region has the DNA TGTGCCAGCACCGAGACAGGGTTCGAGCAGTACTTC.

The chain links TRBV27 to TRBJ2-1; TRBD2 agrees at 9 bases. CDR3 size: 13 residues. V dropped 8 bases and J dropped 15; count of bases not matched to a gene: 14. Germline CDR1 reads MNHEY; CDR2 reads SMNVEV (reference sequence). The chain's CDR3 is CASSTGQTSGWFF. The DNA of the CDR3 is TGTGCCAGCTCCACGGGGCAGACTAGCGGATGGTTCTTC.

The J gene is TRBJ1-2, the V gene TRBV5-4, with a tentative D call TRBD1 (6 bases). The CDR3 spans 14 residues. Trimming stripped 4 bases from V and 5 bases from J, with 15 bases between. Germline CDR1 and CDR2: SGHNT and YYREEE (reference sequence). The CDR3 bases are TGTGCCAGCAGCCCCAGGACAGAGCCTTATGGCTACACCTTC. This gives the protein CASSPRTEPYGYTF.

V usage is TRBV5-8 and J usage is TRBJ2-1, with D hard to call. CDR1 is SGHTS and CDR2 is YDEGEE in the germline V gene. Trimming removed 0 bases at V and 6 bases at J, with 10 bases between. The CDR3 extends over 14 amino acids. The DNA of the CDR3 is TGTGCCAGCAGCTTGGGTAGCTACGGCAATGAGCAGTTCTTC. Encoded protein: CASSLGSYGNEQFF.

In this sample, this clonotype turned up a few times. The CDR3 nucleotides are TGTGCCAGCAGCTTGACAGGGGATGAAAAACTGTTTTTT. Translation gives CASSLTGDEKLFF. This chain connects TRBV11-1 to TRBJ1-4; TRBD1 agrees at 8 bases. J lost 6 bases, V lost 3 bases, and 0 bases had no gene match. The CDR3 is made up of 13 amino acids. In germline, CDR1 is SGHAT, CDR2 FQDESV (reference sequence).

This chain links TRBV18 with TRBJ2-5; 8 nucleotides agree with TRBD1. With 2 bases clipped from V and 11 bases from J, the junction kept 19 bases outside the gene matches. The CDR3 is 17 amino acids. Per germline, CDR1 KGHSH and CDR2 LQKENI. The CDR3 reads CASSPSQGASAYNEQYF. Here the CDR3 DNA reads TGTGCCAGCTCACCATCGCAGGGGGCGTCAGCCTACAATGAGCAGTACTTC.

This clonotype was counted only a few times. This chain connects TRBV24-1 to TRBJ2-7, with 9 positions matching TRBD2. J gave up 2 bases and V 2 bases, and 3 bases lay outside the gene matches. The germline V gene has CDR1 KGHDR and CDR2 SFDVKD. The CDR3 is 15 amino acids. The CDR3 DNA follows: TGTGCCACCAGTGATTGGGAGCGGGGGGCCTACGAGCAGTACTTC. This gives the protein CATSDWERGAYEQYF.

The sample holds a few counts of this clonotype. The chain is built from TRBV20-1 and TRBJ1-1, with 7 bases lining up with TRBD1. This CDR3 contains 15 residues. Germline V CDR1 and CDR2: DFQATT, SNEGSKA (reference sequence). V lost 3 bases and J lost 4; bases outside the gene matches: 11. CDR3: CSARDPQGRGTEAFF. For the CDR3, the DNA is TGCAGTGCTAGGGATCCACAGGGGAGAGGCACTGAAGCTTTCTTT.